Listed here are 27 T cell receptor beta chains from one sample, sequenced in a study of shared clonotypes between healthy human individuals. Naive CD8 isolation took CD45RO-negative cells positively selected for CCR7 and excluded terminally differentiated effector memory CD45RA+ cells. The protocol was immunoSEQ multiplex PCR, while the TCRdb copy is restricted to in-frame clones and leaves out a portion. The table records around 1,900,000 clones, roughly 95% of them present only once. The specimen was naive CD8+ T cells from PBMCs. The receptors come from a man in his late teens or twenties in good health. Some clones in this sample may be carry-over from other donors' samples.

This chain links TRBV4-1 with TRBJ2-1, with 12 bases aligning to TRBD2. This CDR3 region has 18 residues. The V gene end was trimmed by 4 bases and the J gene end by 0 bases; junction bases not matched to a gene: 7. Per the germline V gene, CDR1 is MGHRA and CDR2 is YSYEKL. The chain's CDR3 is CASSLLAGGSSSYNEQFF. The CDR3 DNA sequence: TGCGCCAGCAGCCTTCTAGCGGGAGGGTCCAGCTCCTACAATGAGCAGTTCTTC.

The chain combines TRBV10-3 with TRBJ1-2, with D unclear. V gave up 8 bases and J gave up 6 bases, with 13 bases separating them. The CDR3 spans 12 residues. Germline V gene sequence: CDR1 ENHRY, CDR2 SYGVKD. The CDR3 sequence is CAIFGLFDGYTF. The CDR3 DNA reads as TGTGCCATCTTTGGGTTATTCGATGGCTACACCTTC.

The chain has TRBV5-6 and TRBJ2-3; D remains ambiguous. Trimming cost V 0 bases and J 6 bases, with 14 bases left between them. There are 15 residues in the CDR3. Germline values: CDR1 SGHDT, CDR2 YYEEEE. The CDR3 region has the DNA TGTGCCAGCAGCTTGGCAATGGATGTCCGGGATACGCAGTATTTT. It is translated as CASSLAMDVRDTQYF. The whole variable domain, remainder taken from reference TRBV5-6 and TRBJ2-3, is DAGVTQSPTHLIKTRGQQVTLRCSPKSGHDTVSWYQQALGQGPQFIFQYYEEEERQRGNFPDRFSGHQFPNYSSELNVNALLLGDSALYLCASSLAMDVRDTQYFGPGTRLTVL.

About this clone itself: One end of the junction does not line up with germline, which may come from a read error. This chain uses TRBV5-6 with TRBJ2-5; D perhaps matches TRBD1 (5 bases). The germline V gene encodes CDR1 SGHDT and CDR2 YYEEEE. The CDR3 is made up of 12 amino acids. The CDR3 coding sequence is TGTGCCAGCAGCTGGACCCGACAGCCGTCCGACTTC. This sequence encodes CASSWTRQPSDF.

In DNA form, the CDR3 reads TGTGCCAGCAGTTTCGACAGACCACCCTACGAGCAGTACTTC. Translated, it gives CASSFDRPPYEQYF. The chain links TRBV27 to TRBJ2-7; TRBD1 is a possible D gene (5 bases). V was trimmed by 3 bases and J by 2 bases, leaving 11 bases between them. From germline, CDR1 is MNHEY and CDR2 SMNVEV (reference sequence). This CDR3 comprises 14 residues.

The chain is built from TRBV7-2 and TRBJ2-3; no firm D call. Germline-derived CDR1 and CDR2 are SGHTA and FQGNSA. The CDR3 has 16 residues. V lost 2 bases and J lost 1, with 13 bases in between. CDR3 sequence reads: CASSLRLTVRTDTQYF. For the CDR3, the DNA is TGTGCCAGCAGCTTACGTCTAACTGTGCGCACAGATACGCAGTATTTT.

The V gene is TRBV5-1, the J gene TRBJ2-7; the match to TRBD2 covers 7 bases. CDR3 size: 15 residues. CDR1 SGHRS and CDR2 YFSETQ come from the germline V gene. V lost 4 bases and J lost 5; bases outside the gene matches: 12. The chain's CDR3 is CASSLNAAGEDEQYF. The CDR3 bases are TGCGCCAGCAGCCTGAACGCCGCGGGAGAGGACGAGCAGTACTTC.

The J gene is TRBJ1-1, the V gene TRBV5-3, with D maybe TRBD1 (6 bases). TRBV5-3 is assigned to the ORF class and has an uncertain function. The CDR3 contains 15 residues. Trimming removed 5 bases at V and 8 bases at J, with 22 bases between. Here the CDR3 reads CARRRPGHELLEAFF. As DNA, the CDR3 is TGTGCCAGAAGGCGTCCGGGACACGAACTCCTCGAAGCTTTCTTT.

The chain joins TRBV5-1 to TRBJ1-2; the D is unclear. Trimming took off 5 bases at V and 6 bases at J, with 14 bases between the two ends. The CDR3 runs 13 residues. Germline assignment: CDR1 SGHRS and CDR2 YFSETQ. As DNA, the CDR3 is TGCGCCAGCAGTCTGGGGAGGTCCGATGGCTACACCTTC. As protein: CASSLGRSDGYTF.

The V gene is TRBV7-9, the J gene TRBJ2-4; no firm D call. The germline CDR1 and CDR2 sequences are SEHNR and FQNEAQ (reference sequence). The CDR3 sequence is 14 residues long. The V and J ends lost 6 bases and 1 base respectively, with 10 bases between them. The CDR3 here is CASRRVGAKNIQYF. The CDR3 coding sequence is TGTGCCAGCAGACGGGTAGGGGCCAAAAACATTCAGTACTTC.

The chain couples TRBV4-3 to TRBJ2-1; 11 positions agree with TRBD1. J gave up 7 bases and V 4 bases, and 6 bases lay outside the gene matches. Germline V gene lookup returns CDR1 LGHNA and CDR2 YSLEER. The CDR3 is made up of 15 amino acids. CDR3 in amino acids: CASSRGQGAQNEQFF. CDR3 nucleotide sequence: TGCGCCAGCAGCCGCGGACAGGGGGCGCAGAATGAGCAGTTCTTC.

The CDR3 DNA follows: TGTGCCAGCAGTAGCTACCGGGACAGGGTCTACAATGAGCAGTTCTTC. This translates into CASSSYRDRVYNEQFF. This sequence joins TRBV28 and TRBJ2-1; 9 nucleotides align to TRBD1. Trimming at V came to 5 bases and at J to 3 bases, leaving 8 bases not matched to a gene. The germline gives CDR1 MDHEN, CDR2 SYDVKM. The CDR3 spans 16 residues.

V gene TRBV7-6 combines with J gene TRBJ2-1, with 10 bases lining up with TRBD2. The germline V gene encodes CDR1 SGHVS and CDR2 FNYEAQ. Germline trimming cut 6 bases from V and 9 bases from J; bases unmatched to any gene: 5. The CDR3 runs 13 residues. CDR3 bases: TGTGCCAGCAGTACCGGGACTAGCGTTGAGCAGTTCTTC. Amino acid sequence: CASSTGTSVEQFF.

The gene calls are TRBV7-8 and TRBJ2-3; D perhaps matches TRBD2 (5 bases). The germline V gene encodes CDR1 SGHVS and CDR2 FQNEAQ. Trimming removed 1 base from V and 4 bases from J, with 12 bases in between. This CDR3 comprises 15 residues. The CDR3 protein is CASSLGTLAADTQYF. CDR3 coding DNA: TGTGCCAGCAGCTTAGGGACTCTAGCAGCAGATACGCAGTATTTT.

The rearrangement uses TRBV27 and TRBJ2-1; 9 bases align to TRBD1. CDR1 MNHEY and CDR2 SMNVEV come from the germline V gene (reference sequence). The CDR3 is made up of 15 amino acids. Trimming removed 2 bases from V and 3 bases from J; junction bases left unmatched: 2. The CDR3 spells CASSLGQGLYNEQFF. CDR3 nucleotides: TGTGCCAGCAGTTTAGGACAGGGGCTCTACAATGAGCAGTTCTTC.

This clone appeared once. V gene TRBV19 combines with J gene TRBJ2-3; no reliable D call. V was clipped by 2 bases and J by 0 bases, with 9 bases between them. CDR3 size: 15 residues. In germline, CDR1 is LNHDA, CDR2 SQIVND (reference sequence). The CDR3 protein is CASSIYLGSTDTQYF. DNA for the CDR3: TGTGCCAGTAGTATATATCTGGGGAGCACAGATACGCAGTATTTT.

This chain connects TRBV4-2 to TRBJ2-7; 7 bases align to TRBD2. CDR3 size: 14 residues. V gave up 1 base and J gave up 1 base; unmatched junction bases: 1. CDR1 is LGHNA and CDR2 is YNFKEQ in the germline V gene. For the CDR3, the DNA is TGTGCCAGCAGCCAAGGGACTAGGTCCTACGAGCAGTACTTC. The encoded protein is CASSQGTRSYEQYF.

This chain links TRBV2 with TRBJ2-3; 7 positions match TRBD1. Germline-derived CDR1 and CDR2 are SNHLY and FYNNEI. The CDR3 has 15 residues. Losses at the gene ends were 7 bases for V and 0 bases for J; bases not matched to a gene: 7. CDR3 in DNA: TGTGCCAGCAAAGGGGGACAGTCTAGCACAGATACGCAGTATTTT. Translating gives CASKGGQSSTDTQYF.

This CDR3 is CASSGMDSRLDTQYF. CDR3 coding DNA: TGTGCCAGCTCAGGGATGGACAGTCGGCTGGATACGCAGTATTTT. The chain uses TRBV18 and TRBJ2-3, with a weak D call TRBD1 (6 bases). Trimming pared 5 bases from V and 6 bases from J, leaving 18 bases between. Germline CDR1 and CDR2: KGHSH and LQKENI. The CDR3 loop spans 15 amino acids.

The J gene is TRBJ2-2, the V gene TRBV11-2; D remains unclear. Germline CDR1 is SGHAT and CDR2 is FQNNGV. The CDR3 runs 12 residues. Trimming left V 5 bases short and J 13 bases short, with 14 bases between. The CDR3 reads CASSPRPAGLFF. DNA of the CDR3: TGTGCCAGCAGCCCGAGGCCCGCAGGGCTGTTTTTT.

The rearrangement links TRBV29-1 to TRBJ1-3; D not certain. Germline CDR1 SQVTM, CDR2 ANQGSEA. The CDR3 spans 12 residues. V lost 4 bases and J 4 bases, leaving 8 bases between the germline ends. The CDR3 bases are TGCAGCGTTGTGTTACGAGGAAACACCATATATTTT. Translated, it gives CSVVLRGNTIYF.

The chain is built from TRBV27 and TRBJ1-5, with D possibly matching TRBD1 (6 bases). Germline V gene data show CDR1 as MNHEY and CDR2 as SMNVEV (reference sequence). This CDR3 is 14 amino acids long. The germline V and J ends were trimmed by 2 bases and 11 bases, with 16 bases remaining between them. In DNA form, the CDR3 reads TGTGCCAGCAGTTTAGGGGGCTTGGGCAAGTCCCAGCATTTT. Protein sequence: CASSLGGLGKSQHF.

The genes are TRBV4-3 and TRBJ2-1, with TRBD2 as a possible D gene (5 bases). Trimming took off 0 bases at V and 9 bases at J, with 15 bases between the two ends. The germline gives CDR1 LGHNA, CDR2 YSLEER. The length of the CDR3 is 15 residues. The CDR3 DNA reads TGCGCCAGCAGCCAAGATGGGTCGGGATCCCGTGAGCAGTTCTTC. Protein product: CASSQDGSGSREQFF.

This clone was picked up one time. The chain employs TRBV7-3 and TRBJ2-1; 11 positions agree with TRBD2. Germline V gene sequence: CDR1 SGHTA, CDR2 FQGTGA. The CDR3 consists of 16 residues. After removal of 5 bases from V and 9 bases from J, the junction contained 12 bases not matched to a gene. For the CDR3, the DNA is TGTGCCAGCAGCGCACTAGCGGGAGCCTACAATGGTGAGCAGTTCTTC. Its translation is CASSALAGAYNGEQFF.

The chain has TRBV11-2 and TRBJ2-5, with TRBD2 matching over 9 bases. This CDR3 comprises 16 residues. Germline lookup yields CDR1 SGHAT and CDR2 FQNNGV. Trimming cost V 1 base and J 4 bases; bases outside gene matches: 7. CDR3: CASSLVASGILETQYF. DNA for the CDR3: TGTGCCAGCAGCTTAGTGGCTAGCGGGATCCTAGAGACCCAGTACTTC.

V gene TRBV6-1 combines with J gene TRBJ2-7, with TRBD1 identical over 9 bases. V shed 6 bases, J shed 1 base, and the junction held 7 bases outside the gene matches. CDR3 size: 15 residues. Germline-derived CDR1 and CDR2 are MNHNS and SASEGT. CDR3 DNA sequence: TGTGCCAGCAGCTTAGGGACAGGGCCGTCCTACGAGCAGTACTTC. Translating it yields CASSLGTGPSYEQYF.

V gene TRBV23-1 combines with J gene TRBJ1-2; D is possibly TRBD1 (5 bases). TRBV23-1 counts as an open reading frame of uncertain function. Trimming removed 0 bases at V and 6 bases at J, with 17 bases between. CDR3 length equals 16 residues. The CDR3 loop reads CASSQSGTWGYHGYTF. CDR3 nucleotide sequence: TGCGCCAGCAGTCAATCGGGGACTTGGGGGTACCATGGCTACACCTTC.